One and the same sample provided the 24 T cell receptor beta chains below, sequenced in a study of neoadjuvant anti-PD-1 for oral cavity cancer. Generated by immunoSEQ multiplex PCR, the TCRdb table keeps only in-frame clones and is missing some. The sample shows over 14,000 clones, more than 65% of them seen only once. Specimen: PBMCs, collected before nivolumab (anti-PD-1) treatment. The receptors were sampled from a person between 40 and 80 years old with oral cavity squamous cell carcinoma.

V and J are TRBV5-1 and TRBJ2-7; D may be TRBD1 (5 bases). Germline V gene lookup returns CDR1 SGHRS and CDR2 YFSETQ. CDR3 length: 16 amino acids. V lost 4 bases and J 0 bases, leaving 17 bases between the germline ends. DNA for the CDR3: TGCGCCAGCAGCGAGTCGGACACGCGAACCTCCTACGAGCAGTACTTC. Protein product: CASSESDTRTSYEQYF.

The V call is TRBV6-1, the J call TRBJ1-2, with 10 nucleotides matching TRBD1. The CDR3 runs 14 residues. Trimming cost V 8 bases and J 6 bases; bases outside gene matches: 9. The germline V gene encodes CDR1 MNHNS and CDR2 SASEGT. The CDR3 region is CASQTGTGVDGYTF. DNA for the CDR3: TGTGCCAGCCAAACCGGGACAGGGGTCGATGGCTACACCTTC.

The gene calls are TRBV6-5 and TRBJ2-5, with D unresolved. Trimming took off 1 base at V and 5 bases at J, with 11 bases between the two ends. Germline CDR1 and CDR2: MNHEY and SVGAGI. There are 14 residues in the CDR3. The CDR3 region is CASSYFVSGETQYF. In DNA, the CDR3 is TGTGCCAGCAGTTACTTCGTTAGTGGCGAGACCCAGTACTTC.

The genes are TRBV19 and TRBJ2-1; tentatively, D is TRBD1 (5 bases). Per the germline V gene, CDR1 is LNHDA and CDR2 is SQIVND (reference sequence). Trimming removed 4 bases from V and 6 bases from J, with 7 bases in between. The length of the CDR3 is 12 residues. The CDR3 protein is CASSRQSNEQFF. The CDR3 region has the DNA TGTGCCAGTAGTAGACAGTCCAATGAGCAGTTCTTC. Using reference TRBV19 and TRBJ2-1 for the parts outside the CDR3, the full variable domain is DGGITQSPKYLFRKEGQNVTLSCEQNLNHDAMYWYRQDPGQGLRLIYYSQIVNDFQKGDIAEGYSVSREKKESFPLTVTSAQKNPTAFYLCASSRQSNEQFFGPGTRLTVL.

This rearrangement joins TRBV5-1 to TRBJ2-3; 10 nucleotides align to TRBD2. V lost 4 bases to trimming and J lost 2 bases; unmatched junction nucleotides: 7. The CDR3 totals 16 residues. The V gene's germline CDR1 is SGHRS and CDR2 YFSETQ. Here the CDR3 DNA reads TGCGCCAGCAGCACGACCCTAGCGGGGGCCACAGATACGCAGTATTTT. This gives the protein CASSTTLAGATDTQYF.

This rearrangement joins TRBV11-2 to TRBJ2-5; maybe TRBD2 (7 bases). There are 15 residues in the CDR3. V shed 4 bases and J shed 4 bases, with 16 bases lying between them. The germline V gene has CDR1 SGHAT and CDR2 FQNNGV. The CDR3 loop is CASSSSGGLGETQYF. The CDR3 DNA sequence: TGTGCCAGCAGCTCCTCCGGGGGGCTCGGAGAGACCCAGTACTTC.

This clone showed up just a few times. V usage is TRBV9 and J usage is TRBJ1-1; no clear D. Trimming pared 0 bases from V and 8 bases from J, leaving 11 bases between. Germline-derived CDR1 and CDR2 are SGDLS and YYNGEE. The CDR3 totals 13 residues. This chain's CDR3 is CASSVGVEREAFF. CDR3 nucleotides: TGTGCCAGCAGCGTAGGGGTGGAGAGGGAAGCTTTCTTT.

CDR3 amino acids: CASSDRLAPDTQYF. The CDR3 region has the DNA TGTGCCAGCAGTGATCGGCTAGCTCCAGATACGCAGTATTTT. The chain recombines TRBV6-1 with TRBJ2-3; tentative D call: TRBD2 (5 bases). V lost 3 bases, J lost 4 bases, and 11 bases lay in between. This CDR3 region has 14 residues. Germline CDR1 is MNHNS and CDR2 is SASEGT.

V usage is TRBV30 and J usage is TRBJ1-3; D is unresolved. Germline V gives CDR1 GTSNPN, CDR2 SVGIG (reference sequence). The CDR3 is 13 residues long. The V and J ends lost 1 base and 2 bases respectively, with 6 bases between them. In DNA form, the CDR3 reads TGTGCCTGGAGTGAGACGGCTGGAAACACCATATATTTT. This encodes CAWSETAGNTIYF.

The V and J genes are TRBV6-6 and TRBJ2-1, with D tentatively TRBD1 (6 bases). The CDR3 consists of 12 residues. In germline, CDR1 is MNHNY, CDR2 SVGAGI (reference sequence). V shed 5 bases and J shed 7 bases, with 9 bases lying between them. The CDR3 is CASSPGVNEQFF. The CDR3 coding sequence is TGTGCCAGCAGTCCAGGGGTAAATGAGCAGTTCTTC.

The chain is built from TRBV7-8 and TRBJ1-2, with D unclear. CDR3 length: 14 residues. Trimming cost V 5 bases and J 4 bases, with 14 bases left between them. Looked up from germline, CDR1 is SGHVS and CDR2 is FQNEAQ. As DNA, the CDR3 is TGTGCCAGCAGCCCCCAGGAATTAGCCTATGGCTACACCTTC. It specifies CASSPQELAYGYTF.

The genes are TRBV25-1 and TRBJ1-2; 7 bases align to TRBD1. Per the germline V gene, CDR1 is MGHDK and CDR2 is SYGVNS. The V and J ends lost 2 bases and 6 bases, in that order; junction bases with no gene match: 12. The CDR3 has 16 amino acids. Written as DNA, the CDR3 is TGTGCCAGCAGTGAAAGTTGGTCAGGGGGTTTCGATGGCTACACCTTC. Translation: CASSESWSGGFDGYTF.

This clone was seen a handful of times. The rearrangement links TRBV7-9 to TRBJ1-2; TRBD1 is a possible D gene (6 bases). The CDR3 is 15 amino acids. V was shortened by 1 base and J by 0 bases, with 9 bases between the two germline ends. Germline-derived CDR1 and CDR2 are SEHNR and FQNEAQ (reference sequence). CDR3 DNA: TGTGCCAGCAGCTTAGGGACAGCAGCTAACTATGGCTACACCTTC. Translated, it gives CASSLGTAANYGYTF.

CDR3 coding DNA: TGCGCCAGCAGCTTGGCGGGACCCGCGGATGAGCAGTTCTTC. Encoded protein: CASSLAGPADEQFF. The chain combines TRBV5-1 with TRBJ2-1; either TRBD1 or TRBD2 may supply D (5 bases each). CDR3 size: 14 residues. Germline CDR1 SGHRS, CDR2 YFSETQ. Trimming took 0 bases from V and 8 from J, leaving 12 bases between them.

This chain connects TRBV2 to TRBJ2-7; the D gene could be TRBD1 or TRBD2 (5 bases each). Trimming pared 10 bases from V and 6 bases from J, leaving 22 bases between. Per germline, CDR1 SNHLY and CDR2 FYNNEI. This CDR3 has 14 amino acids. The CDR3 protein is CATLGAQTRREQYF. In nucleotides, the CDR3 is TGTGCCACCCTAGGGGCGCAAACTAGGCGCGAGCAGTACTTC.

The chain couples TRBV5-6 to TRBJ1-2; D is possibly TRBD1 (6 bases). CDR1 and CDR2 from the germline V gene are SGHDT and YYEEEE. V lost 4 bases and J 8 bases, leaving 9 bases between the germline ends. The CDR3 loop spans 11 amino acids. CDR3 loop: CASSRGGGYTF. Here the CDR3 DNA reads TGTGCCAGCAGCAGAGGGGGGGGCTACACCTTC. Drawing the rest from reference TRBV5-6 and TRBJ1-2, the complete variable domain is DAGVTQSPTHLIKTRGQQVTLRCSPKSGHDTVSWYQQALGQGPQFIFQYYEEEERQRGNFPDRFSGHQFPNYSSELNVNALLLGDSALYLCASSRGGGYTFGSGTRLTVV.

In this sample, this clone turned up once. The CDR3 DNA is TGTGCCAGCAGCTTCGGGCAGTTTCGAGAGACCCAGTACTTC. Its translation: CASSFGQFRETQYF. This chain joins TRBV11-2 and TRBJ2-5, with D uncertain. Trimming removed 3 bases from V and 4 bases from J, with 12 bases in between. There are 14 residues in the CDR3. Germline loops: CDR1 SGHAT, CDR2 FQNNGV.

The rearrangement links TRBV9 to TRBJ1-2, with a tentative D call TRBD1 (6 bases). CDR1 is SGDLS and CDR2 is YYNGEE in the germline V gene. This CDR3 has 16 residues. The V end was cut by 0 bases, the J end by 4 bases, with 16 bases between. The CDR3 bases are TGTGCCAGCAGCGTAGGGACAGCCCAGAACCCCTATGGCTACACCTTC. Translating gives CASSVGTAQNPYGYTF.

The V and J genes are TRBV10-3 and TRBJ2-1, with a possible D match to TRBD2 (7 bases). The CDR3 spans 17 residues. The V gene lost 11 bases and the J gene lost 4 bases, with 27 bases spanning the gap. Looked up from germline, CDR1 is ENHRY and CDR2 is SYGVKD. The CDR3 loop reads CAVSNRARGAGYNEQFF. The CDR3 DNA reads TGTGCCGTGTCGAACAGGGCCCGGGGAGCGGGATACAATGAGCAGTTCTTC.

The chain has TRBV7-6 and TRBJ2-5; D might be TRBD2 (6 bases). There are 14 residues in the CDR3. Trimming removed 4 bases at V and 1 base at J, with 10 bases between. The germline CDR1 and CDR2 sequences are SGHVS and FNYEAQ. This chain's CDR3 is CASSSGTSQETQYF. The CDR3 DNA reads as TGTGCCAGCAGCTCGGGGACTTCCCAAGAGACCCAGTACTTC.

The V gene is TRBV5-5, the J gene TRBJ1-5; D remains ambiguous. This CDR3 has 17 residues. V was clipped by 4 bases and J by 0 bases, with 17 bases between them. The V gene's germline CDR1 is SGHKS and CDR2 YYEKEE (reference sequence). The CDR3 is CASSLTGLWDSNQPQHF. The CDR3 nucleotides are TGTGCCAGCAGCCTAACGGGGTTATGGGATAGCAATCAGCCCCAGCATTTT.

This clone has more than one count but fewer than ten. This chain connects TRBV27 to TRBJ1-5; D is undetermined. The V gene's germline CDR1 is MNHEY and CDR2 SMNVEV (reference sequence). V was trimmed by 3 bases and J by 0 bases, leaving 9 bases between them. The CDR3 sequence is 15 residues long. DNA for the CDR3: TGTGCCAGCAGTTTTGATCAGTATAGCAATCAGCCCCAGCATTTT. Its protein product is CASSFDQYSNQPQHF.

The chain uses TRBV7-8 and TRBJ1-5; 9 bases line up with TRBD1. The CDR3 runs 16 residues. V lost 2 bases and J lost 3; bases outside the gene matches: 5. Germline lookup yields CDR1 SGHVS and CDR2 FQNEAQ. The CDR3 coding sequence is TGTGCCAGCAGCTTACCCGGGACAGGGCCCAATCAGCCCCAGCATTTT. Its protein is CASSLPGTGPNQPQHF. Variable domain in full (rest from reference TRBV7-8 and TRBJ1-5): GAGVSQSPRYKVAKRGQDVALRCDPISGHVSLFWYQQALGQGPEFLTYFQNEAQLDKSGLPSDRFFAERPEGSVSTLKIQRTQQEDSAVYLCASSLPGTGPNQPQHFGDGTRLSIL.

This clone has just a few counts. This chain links TRBV11-2 with TRBJ1-2; tentatively, D is TRBD1 (6 bases). This CDR3 is 13 amino acids long. CDR1 is SGHAT, CDR2 FQNNGV, per germline. Trimming removed 6 bases at V and 7 bases at J, with 15 bases between. CDR3 sequence: CASRFTGPGGYTF. CDR3 nucleotide sequence: TGTGCCAGCAGGTTTACAGGGCCTGGTGGCTACACCTTC.